The rows below give T cell receptor beta chains drawn from one sample of a study of glioma-infiltrating T cells after dendritic cell vaccination. TCRdb's table, derived via immunoSEQ multiplex PCR, lists solely in-frame clones and lacks some. The sample yields approximately 62,000 clones, around nine tenths seen once. This specimen was blood, taken after dendritic cell vaccination. Receptors originate from a human donor with glioblastoma. Each CDR3 is given with its conserved first and last residue. Each record gives: J gene, D gene, V gene, CDR3 DNA, CDR3 protein. A D gene is named only where the DNA matches it firmly.

J: TRBJ1-1
D: TRBD1
V: TRBV5-6
DNA: TGTGCCAGCAGCCCGAGGACAGGGAACACTGAAGCTTTCTTT
CDR3: CASSPRTGNTEAFF

J: TRBJ2-7
D: .
V: TRBV5-6
DNA: TGTGCCAGCAGCTTGGTTCAGGGAGGGGGCGAGCAGTACTTC
CDR3: CASSLVQGGGEQYF

J: TRBJ2-7
D: TRBD2
V: TRBV11-3
DNA: TGTGCCAGCAGACCCGGGACTAGCGGCTACGAGCAGTACTTC
CDR3: CASRPGTSGYEQYF

J: TRBJ2-3
D: TRBD1
V: TRBV7-6
DNA: TGTGCTAGCAGCCCCGGGACAGGGAGGTCAGTAGATACGCAGTATTTT
CDR3: CASSPGTGRSVDTQYF

J: TRBJ1-2
D: TRBD1
V: TRBV7-2
DNA: TGTGCCAGCAGCTTAGACCCCGGGACAGGAAGCTATTATGGCTACACCTTC
CDR3: CASSLDPGTGSYYGYTF

J: TRBJ2-7
D: .
V: TRBV27
DNA: TGTGCCAGCAGTTTGTACTTAGGGGTCCCCTACGAGCAGTACTTC
CDR3: CASSLYLGVPYEQYF

J: TRBJ1-1
D: .
V: TRBV5-6
DNA: TGTGCCAGCAGCCTCAGGACAGAACGAGCTTTCTTT
CDR3: CASSLRTERAFF

J: TRBJ2-4
D: TRBD2
V: TRBV29-1
DNA: TGCAGCGTGAGACTAGCGGGAGTGAACATTCAGTACTTC
CDR3: CSVRLAGVNIQYF

J: TRBJ2-1
D: TRBD2
V: TRBV2
DNA: TGTGCCAGCAGTGAAAACCCTAGCGGGAACAATGAGCAGTTCTTC
CDR3: CASSENPSGNNEQFF

J: TRBJ2-2
D: TRBD2
V: TRBV6-1
DNA: TGTGCCAGCACCGGACTAGCGGGAAACACCGGGGAGCTGTTTTTT
CDR3: CASTGLAGNTGELFF

J: TRBJ1-1
D: .
V: TRBV7-9
DNA: TGTGCCAGCAGCTATTCAGGGGTGAACACTGAAGCTTTCTTT
CDR3: CASSYSGVNTEAFF

J: TRBJ2-1
D: .
V: TRBV29-1
DNA: TGCAGCGTTGAAGAAACTCAAGGAGGGGTCGCCGGCAATGAGCAGTTCTTC
CDR3: CSVEETQGGVAGNEQFF

J: TRBJ2-1
D: TRBD2
V: TRBV6-4
DNA: TGTGCCAGCAGTGACGCGGGAGGACACAATGAGCAGTTCTTC
CDR3: CASSDAGGHNEQFF

J: TRBJ1-6
D: TRBD1
V: TRBV19
DNA: TGTGCCAGCCAACAGGGGTCGAGTTCACCCCTCCACTTT
CDR3: CASQQGSSSPLHF

J: TRBJ2-5
D: TRBD2
V: TRBV7-9
DNA: TGTGCCAGCAGCCACTCCTCTAGCGGGGGAGTAGTGGAGACCCAGTACTTC
CDR3: CASSHSSSGGVVETQYF

J: TRBJ1-1
D: TRBD1
V: TRBV29-1
DNA: TGCAGCGGGAAAAGACAGGGGGGGCTGAACACTGAAGCTTTCTTT
CDR3: CSGKRQGGLNTEAFF